The source of this T cell receptor beta chain is a study of CD8 T cells in Susac syndrome. In germline, CDR1 is MNHNS, CDR2 SASEGT. V trimming: 7 bases; J trimming: 4 bases; junction bases outside the gene matches: 3. The CDR3 runs 12 residues. cDNA came from about 0.5 to 1 ug RNA primed by random hexamers. Multiplex PCR with immunoSEQ amplified the TCR beta CDR3 across 54 Vbeta and 13 Jbeta. MiXCR, applied by TCRdb to the immunoSEQ multiplex PCR reads, yields one record per CDR3 protein. This sample yields around 180,000 distinct CDR3 sequences, of which around 96% are seen a single time; 0.15% to 0.2% belongs to the top ten.

Material for sequencing was CD8+ T cells from PBMCs. This sequence originates from a human donor with multiple sclerosis. The chain combines TRBV6-1 with TRBJ2-5; the match to TRBD2 covers 7 bases. CDR3 nucleotide sequence: TGTGCCAGCATTGGGGGGGGAGAGACCCAGTACTTC. Residues: CASIGGGETQYF.